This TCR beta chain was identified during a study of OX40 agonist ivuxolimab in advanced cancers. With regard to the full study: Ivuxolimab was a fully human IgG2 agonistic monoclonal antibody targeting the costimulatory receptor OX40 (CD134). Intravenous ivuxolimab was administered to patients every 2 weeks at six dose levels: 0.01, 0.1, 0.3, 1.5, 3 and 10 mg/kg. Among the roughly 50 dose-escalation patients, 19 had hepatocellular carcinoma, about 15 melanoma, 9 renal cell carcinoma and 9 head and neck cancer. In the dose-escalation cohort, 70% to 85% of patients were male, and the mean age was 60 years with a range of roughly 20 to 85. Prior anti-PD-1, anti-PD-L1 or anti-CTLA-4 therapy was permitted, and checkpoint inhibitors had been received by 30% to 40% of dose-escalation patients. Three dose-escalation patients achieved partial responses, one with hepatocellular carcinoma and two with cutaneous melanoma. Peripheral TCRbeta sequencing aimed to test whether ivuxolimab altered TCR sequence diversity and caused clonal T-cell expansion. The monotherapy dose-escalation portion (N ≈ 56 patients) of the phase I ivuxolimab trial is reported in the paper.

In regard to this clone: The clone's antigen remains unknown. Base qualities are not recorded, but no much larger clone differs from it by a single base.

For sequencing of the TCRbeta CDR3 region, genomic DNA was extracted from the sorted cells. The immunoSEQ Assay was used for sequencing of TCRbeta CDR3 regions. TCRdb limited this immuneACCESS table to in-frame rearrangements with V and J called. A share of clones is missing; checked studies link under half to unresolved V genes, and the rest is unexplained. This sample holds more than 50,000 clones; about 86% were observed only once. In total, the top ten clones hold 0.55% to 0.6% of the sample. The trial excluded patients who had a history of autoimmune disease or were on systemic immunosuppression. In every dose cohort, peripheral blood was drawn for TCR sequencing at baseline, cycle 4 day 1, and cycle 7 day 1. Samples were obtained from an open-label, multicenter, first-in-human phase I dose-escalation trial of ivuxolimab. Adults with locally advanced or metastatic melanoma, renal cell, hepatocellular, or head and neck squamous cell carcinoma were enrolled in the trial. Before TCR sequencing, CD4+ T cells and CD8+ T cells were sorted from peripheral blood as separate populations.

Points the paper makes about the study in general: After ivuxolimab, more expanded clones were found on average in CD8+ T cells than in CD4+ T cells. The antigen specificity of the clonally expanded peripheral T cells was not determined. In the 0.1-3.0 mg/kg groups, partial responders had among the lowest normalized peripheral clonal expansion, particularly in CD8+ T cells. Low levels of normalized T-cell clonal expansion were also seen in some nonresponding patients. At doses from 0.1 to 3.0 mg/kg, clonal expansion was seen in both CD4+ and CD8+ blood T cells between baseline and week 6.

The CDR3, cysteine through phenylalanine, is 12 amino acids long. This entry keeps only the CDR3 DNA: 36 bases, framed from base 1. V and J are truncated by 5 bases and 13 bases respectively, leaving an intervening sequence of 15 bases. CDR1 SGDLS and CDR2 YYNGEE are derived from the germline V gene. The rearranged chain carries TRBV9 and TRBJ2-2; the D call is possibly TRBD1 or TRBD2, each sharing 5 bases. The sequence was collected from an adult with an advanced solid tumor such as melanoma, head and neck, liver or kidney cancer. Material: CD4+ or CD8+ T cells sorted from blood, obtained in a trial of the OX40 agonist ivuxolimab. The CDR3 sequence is CASRARAAGLFF. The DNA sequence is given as TGTGCCAGCAGGGCCAGGGCCGCGGGGCTGTTTTTT.